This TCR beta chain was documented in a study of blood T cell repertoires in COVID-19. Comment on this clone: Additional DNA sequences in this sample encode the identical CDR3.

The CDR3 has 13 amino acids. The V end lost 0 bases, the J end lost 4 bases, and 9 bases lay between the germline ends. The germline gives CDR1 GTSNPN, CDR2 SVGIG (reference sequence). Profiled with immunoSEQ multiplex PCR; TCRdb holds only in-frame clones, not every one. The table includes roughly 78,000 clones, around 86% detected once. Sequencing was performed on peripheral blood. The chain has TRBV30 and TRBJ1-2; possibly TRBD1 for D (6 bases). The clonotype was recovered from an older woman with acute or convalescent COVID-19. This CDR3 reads CAWSVRGGYGYTF. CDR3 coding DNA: TGTGCCTGGAGTGTACGAGGGGGCTATGGCTACACCTTC.